This T cell receptor (beta chain) was found in a study of brain metastases from non-small cell lung cancer. Study observations and caveats: Expanded T-cell clones appeared in roughly 60% of brain metastases over primaries. TCR repertoires overlapped largely between brain metastases and matched primaries. Compared with primary tumors, brain metastases showed less T-cell infiltration.

Clones were read by immunoSEQ multiplex PCR, and TCRdb kept only the in-frame ones, dropping some. Of 4,300 or so clones listed, 70% to 85% are singletons. In its sample, this clone was seen once. Antigen unknown. The germline V gene has CDR1 SGDLS and CDR2 YYNGEE. Trimming shortened V by 0 bases and J by 1 base, and 15 bases separated the two germline ends. CDR3 length: 17 amino acids. The source of this sequence is a donor at least 40 years old with non-small cell lung cancer. The J gene is TRBJ2-3, the V gene TRBV9; D is possibly TRBD2 (6 bases). The sequencing input was primary lung tumor tissue. The CDR3 sequence is CASSVGSLGGGTDTQYF. Here the CDR3 DNA reads TGTGCCAGCAGCGTAGGGTCCCTGGGCGGGGGCACAGATACGCAGTATTTT.